This is a list of T cell receptor beta chains from one sample in a study of blood T cell repertoires in COVID-19. Libraries were prepared by immunoSEQ multiplex PCR; TCRdb keeps only in-frame clonotypes and omits some of them. The sample records approximately 300,000 clones, about 90% being singletons. Sequencing used PBMCs or T cells enriched from blood (not recorded which). These TCRs come from a woman between 25 and 40 years old who had recovered from COVID-19. The CDR3 runs from the conserved cysteine through the conserved F or W. Each record gives: CDR3 length, V gene, J gene, D gene, clone size, CDR3 DNA, CDR3 protein. A D gene is named only where the DNA matches it firmly. Size is omitted from some rows. Given values are once, few, many or a class for expanded clones.

len: 15
v_gene: TRBV3-1/TRBV3-2
j_gene: TRBJ1-2
d_gene: -
abundance: -
CDR3nt: TGTGCCAGCAGCCCGGGCTTCACGGGGGACTATGGCTACACCTTC
CDR3aa: CASSPGFTGDYGYTF

len: 17
v_gene: TRBV4-3
j_gene: TRBJ2-5
d_gene: TRBD2
abundance: -
CDR3nt: TGCGCCAGCAGCCAAGGCCCTGCGGGGGGGGATCAAGAGACCCAGTACTTC
CDR3aa: CASSQGPAGGDQETQYF

len: 16
v_gene: TRBV2
j_gene: TRBJ2-7
d_gene: TRBD1
abundance: -
CDR3nt: TGTGCCAGCAGGTGGTCGAGTGACAGGGCGGGCTACGAGCAGTACTTC
CDR3aa: CASRWSSDRAGYEQYF

len: 12
v_gene: TRBV12-3/TRBV12-4
j_gene: TRBJ1-1
d_gene: -
abundance: few
CDR3nt: TGTGCCAGCAGTTTTCATGACACTGAAGCTTTCTTT
CDR3aa: CASSFHDTEAFF

len: 13
v_gene: TRBV3-1/TRBV3-2
j_gene: TRBJ1-1
d_gene: -
abundance: -
CDR3nt: TGTGCCAGCGGGGGGTTCGGGAACACTGAAGCTTTCTTT
CDR3aa: CASGGFGNTEAFF

len: 13
v_gene: TRBV7-9
j_gene: TRBJ2-3
d_gene: -
abundance: -
CDR3nt: TGTGCCAGCAGCTCCAAGCGGCCAGATACGCAGTATTTT
CDR3aa: CASSSKRPDTQYF

len: 14
v_gene: TRBV28
j_gene: TRBJ1-1
d_gene: -
abundance: -
CDR3nt: TGTGCCAGCAGGATCGGACAGACGACGACTGAAGCTTTCTTT
CDR3aa: CASRIGQTTTEAFF

len: 12
v_gene: TRBV7-9
j_gene: TRBJ1-1
d_gene: TRBD1
abundance: -
CDR3nt: TGTGCCAGCAGCAACAGGGGGGCTGAAGCTTTCTTT
CDR3aa: CASSNRGAEAFF

len: 13
v_gene: TRBV2
j_gene: TRBJ2-1
d_gene: TRBD1
abundance: -
CDR3nt: TGTGCCAGCAGCCGGGACAGCGTGAATGAGCAGTTCTTC
CDR3aa: CASSRDSVNEQFF

len: 13
v_gene: TRBV3-1/TRBV3-2
j_gene: TRBJ2-2
d_gene: -
abundance: -
CDR3nt: TGTGCCAGCAGCCGGGGGGTGGCCGGGGAGCTGTTTTTT
CDR3aa: CASSRGVAGELFF

len: 15
v_gene: TRBV9
j_gene: TRBJ2-1
d_gene: TRBD2
abundance: -
CDR3nt: TGTGCCAGCAGCCCCCGGGTAGCGGGGGACAATGAGCAGTTCTTC
CDR3aa: CASSPRVAGDNEQFF

len: 16
v_gene: TRBV5-1
j_gene: TRBJ1-4
d_gene: -
abundance: -
CDR3nt: TGCGCCAGCAGCTTCGAGGAGTGGATGGCTAATGAAAAACTGTTTTTT
CDR3aa: CASSFEEWMANEKLFF

len: 15
v_gene: TRBV3-1/TRBV3-2
j_gene: TRBJ1-2
d_gene: -
abundance: -
CDR3nt: TGTGCCAGCAGGGCTTTTGGAGGACCTGTGGGTGGCTACACCTTC
CDR3aa: CASRAFGGPVGGYTF

len: 16
v_gene: TRBV5-4
j_gene: TRBJ2-5
d_gene: TRBD1
abundance: once
CDR3nt: TGTGCCAGCAGGTCGGGGCCAACAGGGGATTTCGGGACCCAGTACTTC
CDR3aa: CASRSGPTGDFGTQYF

len: 13
v_gene: TRBV5-1
j_gene: TRBJ2-5
d_gene: -
abundance: -
CDR3nt: TGCGCCAGCAGCTTGGGCAGGGGAGAGACCCAGTACTTC
CDR3aa: CASSLGRGETQYF

len: 12
v_gene: TRBV2
j_gene: TRBJ1-6
d_gene: -
abundance: -
CDR3nt: TGTGCCAGCAGACAGAATTTTAATCCCCTCCACTTT
CDR3aa: CASRQNFNPLHF

len: 13
v_gene: TRBV15
j_gene: TRBJ1-6
d_gene: -
abundance: -
CDR3nt: TGTGCCACCAGCAGCACAGGTCATTCACCCCTCCACTTT
CDR3aa: CATSSTGHSPLHF

len: 16
v_gene: TRBV7-3
j_gene: TRBJ2-3
d_gene: TRBD2
abundance: -
CDR3nt: TGTGCCAGCAGCTTGCGCGCGGGGGGGTTCACAGATACGCAGTATTTT
CDR3aa: CASSLRAGGFTDTQYF

len: 18
v_gene: TRBV5-8
j_gene: TRBJ1-3
d_gene: -
abundance: -
CDR3nt: TGTGCCAGCAGCTTTCCCTCTGATCGACAGCCAATTGGGAACACCATATATTTT
CDR3aa: CASSFPSDRQPIGNTIYF

len: 16
v_gene: TRBV12-5
j_gene: TRBJ1-1
d_gene: -
abundance: -
CDR3nt: TGTGCTAGTGGTTTCGGTACGGGATCGCTGAACACTGAAGCTTTCTTT
CDR3aa: CASGFGTGSLNTEAFF